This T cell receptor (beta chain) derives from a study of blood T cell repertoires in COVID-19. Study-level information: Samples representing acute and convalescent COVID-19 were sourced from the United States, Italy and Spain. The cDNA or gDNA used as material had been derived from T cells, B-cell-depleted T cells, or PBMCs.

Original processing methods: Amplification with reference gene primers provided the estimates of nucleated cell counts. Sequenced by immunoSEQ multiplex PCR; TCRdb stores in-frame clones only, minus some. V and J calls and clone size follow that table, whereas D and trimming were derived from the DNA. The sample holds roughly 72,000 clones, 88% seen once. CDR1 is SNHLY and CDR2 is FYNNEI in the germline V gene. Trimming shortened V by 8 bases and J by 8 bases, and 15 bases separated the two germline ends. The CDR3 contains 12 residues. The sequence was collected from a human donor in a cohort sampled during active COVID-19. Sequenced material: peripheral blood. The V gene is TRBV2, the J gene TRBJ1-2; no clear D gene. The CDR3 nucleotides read TGTGCCAGCCCCCGGCAGGCTAAAGGCTACACCTTC. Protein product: CASPRQAKGYTF.